A single sample gave rise to the 25 T cell receptor beta chains below, sequenced in a study of blood T cell repertoires in COVID-19. Profiling relied on immunoSEQ multiplex PCR, and the TCRdb table lists in-frame clones only, not all of them. The data hold a few hundred thousand clones, with approximately 86% observed a single time. Specimen: peripheral blood. Source of these receptors: a woman of 80 years or more with acute or convalescent COVID-19.

The V and J genes are TRBV30 and TRBJ2-2; possible D gene TRBD1, 5 bases. This CDR3 has 14 residues. Germline lookup yields CDR1 GTSNPN and CDR2 SVGIG (reference sequence). V was cut by 4 bases and J by 3 bases, with 12 bases left in between. The CDR3 here is CAWKATGYTGELFF. For the CDR3, the DNA is TGTGCCTGGAAGGCCACAGGTTACACCGGGGAGCTGTTTTTT.

The chain couples TRBV7-8 to TRBJ2-5; TRBD2 might be the D (7 bases). This CDR3 comprises 15 residues. The ends were cut back, 1 base at V and 0 bases at J, with 9 bases in the middle. CDR1 is SGHVS, CDR2 FQNEAQ, per germline. CDR3 residues: CASSLGGGDQETQYF. The CDR3 bases are TGTGCCAGCAGCTTAGGAGGGGGGGACCAAGAGACCCAGTACTTC. Supplemented by reference TRBV7-8 and TRBJ2-5, the full variable domain reads GAGVSQSPRYKVAKRGQDVALRCDPISGHVSLFWYQQALGQGPEFLTYFQNEAQLDKSGLPSDRFFAERPEGSVSTLKIQRTQQEDSAVYLCASSLGGGDQETQYFGPGTRLLVL.

This chain joins TRBV2 and TRBJ1-2; TRBD1 matches 8 bases. V lost 7 bases, J lost 3 bases, and 7 bases stayed unmatched. Germline CDR1 reads SNHLY; CDR2 reads FYNNEI. This CDR3 comprises 14 residues. The CDR3 spells CASNPGQGHYGYTF. In DNA, the CDR3 is TGTGCCAGCAACCCCGGACAGGGCCACTATGGCTACACCTTC.

CDR3 loop: CASSKTGSTPEAFF. The CDR3 nucleotides read TGTGCCAGCAGCAAAACCGGGAGTACGCCCGAAGCTTTCTTT. This sequence joins TRBV7-2 and TRBJ1-1; D is uncertain. The CDR3 loop spans 14 amino acids. The V end was cut by 5 bases, the J end by 8 bases, with 18 bases between. The germline CDR1 and CDR2 sequences are SGHTA and FQGNSA.

The V and J genes are TRBV6-5 and TRBJ1-1; no definite D call. The CDR3 spans 13 residues. V dropped 10 bases and J dropped 0 bases, with 12 bases sitting between them. The V gene's germline CDR1 is MNHEY and CDR2 SVGAGI. As DNA, the CDR3 is TGTGCCACCTCCGGCCAGGTGAACACTGAAGCTTTCTTT. Translated, it gives CATSGQVNTEAFF.

The chain carries TRBV30 and TRBJ1-1, with a weak D call TRBD1 (6 bases). Trimming left V 4 bases short and J 0 bases short, with 9 bases between. CDR3 length equals 13 residues. The germline gives CDR1 GTSNPN, CDR2 SVGIG (reference sequence). CDR3 bases: TGTGCCTGGAACAGGGAGATGAACACTGAAGCTTTCTTT. Amino acid sequence: CAWNREMNTEAFF.

Only a few counts were recorded for this clone. The chain couples TRBV29-1 to TRBJ2-7, with D perhaps matching TRBD1 (7 bases). CDR3 size: 19 residues. Germline values: CDR1 SQVTM, CDR2 ANQGSEA. Trimming removed 1 base from V and 5 bases from J, with 30 bases in between. The CDR3 here is CSVEVRGVYRQGARDEQYF. The CDR3 DNA reads TGCAGCGTTGAAGTAAGGGGGGTGTACCGACAGGGAGCGAGGGACGAGCAGTACTTC.

The rearrangement uses TRBV27 and TRBJ1-1, with a possible D match to TRBD1 (5 bases). CDR1 is MNHEY and CDR2 is SMNVEV in the germline V gene (reference sequence). V was trimmed by 10 bases and J by 2 bases, leaving 14 bases between them. The CDR3 is 13 residues long. CDR3 in amino acids: CAIRGYGNTEAFF. CDR3 nucleotide sequence: TGTGCCATCCGGGGGTACGGAAACACTGAAGCTTTCTTT.

The chain's CDR3 is CASSIGSSYEQYF. In nucleotides, the CDR3 is TGTGCCAGCAGTATAGGGAGCTCCTACGAGCAGTACTTC. The chain is built from TRBV12-3 or TRBV12-4 and TRBJ2-7; the D gene is possibly TRBD2 (5 bases). CDR3 length: 13 amino acids. Trimming cost V 5 bases and J 0 bases, with 8 bases left between them.

The chain couples TRBV30 to TRBJ1-3; no firm D call. CDR1 is GTSNPN and CDR2 is SVGIG in the germline V gene (reference sequence). The CDR3 runs 16 residues. Trimming pared 2 bases from V and 0 bases from J, leaving 14 bases between. The CDR3 here is CAWSLRTPSSGNTIYF. As DNA, the CDR3 is TGTGCCTGGAGTCTCCGGACTCCTAGCTCTGGAAACACCATATATTTT.

The table lists this clone with a few counts. The chain couples TRBV19 to TRBJ2-4, with D maybe TRBD2 (6 bases). The CDR3 totals 16 residues. Germline assignment: CDR1 LNHDA and CDR2 SQIVND (reference sequence). The V and J ends lost 5 bases and 0 bases respectively, with 14 bases between them. The CDR3 sequence: CASSGGNTLAKNIQYF. The DNA for the CDR3 is TGTGCCAGTAGTGGGGGGAACACCTTAGCCAAAAACATTCAGTACTTC.

The chain is built from TRBV18 and TRBJ2-2; the D is unclear. V dropped 1 base and J dropped 4 bases, with 7 bases sitting between them. The germline V gene encodes CDR1 KGHSH and CDR2 LQKENI. The CDR3 extends over 14 amino acids. CDR3 protein: CASSPRQSTGELFF. In DNA, the CDR3 is TGTGCCAGCTCACCACGTCAGTCCACCGGGGAGCTGTTTTTT.

The rearrangement uses TRBV7-2 and TRBJ1-2, with a tentative D call TRBD1 (5 bases). The V end lost 2 bases, the J end lost 6 bases, and 16 bases lay between the germline ends. The CDR3 consists of 15 residues. Germline CDR1 reads SGHTA; CDR2 reads FQGNSA. CDR3 protein: CASSLMAGIGDGYTF. The CDR3 bases are TGTGCCAGCAGCTTAATGGCAGGGATAGGCGATGGCTACACCTTC.

This chain joins TRBV6-5 and TRBJ1-2; D is uncertain. Trimming stripped 6 bases from V and 4 bases from J, with 12 bases between. Germline CDR1 reads MNHEY; CDR2 reads SVGAGI. This CDR3 is 13 amino acids long. The CDR3 protein is CASSNYYLYGYTF. The CDR3 region has the DNA TGTGCCAGCAGCAACTACTACCTCTATGGCTACACCTTC.

The J gene is TRBJ1-6, the V gene TRBV6-1; TRBD1 might be the D (5 bases). The CDR3 covers 18 residues. Trimming took 4 bases from V and 5 from J, leaving 21 bases between them. Germline CDR1 is MNHNS and CDR2 is SASEGT. CDR3: CASSVRPSLGQDNSPLHF. The CDR3 DNA reads as TGTGCCAGCAGTGTAAGACCCAGTCTGGGGCAGGATAATTCACCCCTCCACTTT.

The chain joins TRBV4-2 to TRBJ1-2; tentatively, D is TRBD1 (5 bases). Germline CDR1 reads LGHNA; CDR2 reads YNFKEQ. The CDR3 is 18 amino acids. Trimming pared 0 bases from V and 0 bases from J, leaving 17 bases between. The CDR3 region is CASSQELRFRAANYGYTF. The CDR3 DNA reads as TGTGCCAGCAGCCAAGAGTTGAGGTTCAGGGCGGCTAACTATGGCTACACCTTC.

This rearrangement joins TRBV29-1 to TRBJ1-1, with D uncertain. The germline V gene has CDR1 SQVTM and CDR2 ANQGSEA. This CDR3 spans 12 amino acids. V gave up 0 bases and J gave up 10 bases, with 12 bases separating them. The CDR3 is CSVEDTLSRAFF. The CDR3 DNA reads as TGCAGCGTTGAAGATACGCTATCAAGAGCTTTCTTT.

This chain joins TRBV5-1 and TRBJ2-7; maybe TRBD1 (6 bases). Trimming took off 3 bases at V and 3 bases at J, with 13 bases between the two ends. The length of the CDR3 is 14 residues. Germline assignment: CDR1 SGHRS and CDR2 YFSETQ. The CDR3 reads CASSSLTGYYEQYF. The CDR3 coding sequence is TGCGCCAGCAGCTCGCTAACAGGGTACTACGAGCAGTACTTC.

The chain has TRBV5-1 and TRBJ1-1; D remains unclear. Trimming stripped 4 bases from V and 1 base from J, with 14 bases between. Germline V gives CDR1 SGHRS, CDR2 YFSETQ. The CDR3 loop spans 15 amino acids. The CDR3 loop is CASSLDGRSNTEAFF. CDR3 in DNA: TGCGCCAGCAGCCTGGATGGGAGGTCGAACACTGAAGCTTTCTTT.

The rearrangement links TRBV3-1 (or the pseudogene TRBV3-2) to TRBJ1-1; tentatively, D is TRBD1 (5 bases). CDR3 length: 13 residues. The V end was cut by 4 bases, the J end by 11 bases, with 17 bases between. Germline CDR1 LGHDT, CDR2 YNNKEL (reference sequence). CDR3 loop: CASSPTHAGGAFF. The CDR3 DNA reads as TGTGCCAGCAGCCCCACCCATGCCGGGGGGGCTTTCTTT.

The rearrangement links TRBV5-4 to TRBJ2-1; TRBD2 matches at 13 bases. Germline V gene sequence: CDR1 SGHNT, CDR2 YYREEE (reference sequence). J gave up 6 bases and V 4 bases, and 7 bases lay outside the gene matches. This CDR3 spans 16 amino acids. CDR3 sequence (DNA): TGTGCCAGCAGCCCGCGGACTAGCGGGGGCGCCAATGAGCAGTTCTTC. Its protein product is CASSPRTSGGANEQFF.

The chain has TRBV28 and TRBJ1-2; possibly TRBD1 for D (5 bases). The length of the CDR3 is 13 residues. Trimming removed 6 bases at V and 7 bases at J, with 15 bases between. Germline CDR1 reads MDHEN; CDR2 reads SYDVKM. CDR3 sequence reads: CASRTPGGLGYTF. The DNA for the CDR3 is TGTGCCAGCAGGACCCCGGGGGGTCTTGGCTACACCTTC.

The V call is TRBV3-1 (or the pseudogene TRBV3-2), the J call TRBJ1-1, with D hard to call. V lost 1 base and J lost 4, with 16 bases in between. This CDR3 has 16 amino acids. Germline V gene data show CDR1 as LGHDT and CDR2 as YNNKEL (reference sequence). Written as DNA, the CDR3 is TGTGCCAGCAGCCAAGGAATTACGCCCCGGGGCACTGAAGCTTTCTTT. Translated, it gives CASSQGITPRGTEAFF.

The chain is built from TRBV3-1 (or the pseudogene TRBV3-2) and TRBJ1-2, with D unresolved. Trimming removed 3 bases at V and 0 bases at J, with 11 bases between. CDR1 is LGHDT and CDR2 is YNNKEL in the germline V gene (reference sequence). The CDR3 consists of 15 residues. The CDR3 loop reads CASSHGTATNYGYTF. The CDR3 DNA follows: TGTGCCAGCAGCCATGGTACAGCCACTAACTATGGCTACACCTTC.

The chain combines TRBV9 with TRBJ1-1; TRBD1 might be the D (5 bases). Trimming removed 0 bases at V and 5 bases at J, with 8 bases between. Germline CDR1 reads SGDLS; CDR2 reads YYNGEE. The CDR3 consists of 13 residues. CDR3 in DNA: TGTGCCAGCAGCGTAGCAGGGCGGACTGAAGCTTTCTTT. It specifies CASSVAGRTEAFF.